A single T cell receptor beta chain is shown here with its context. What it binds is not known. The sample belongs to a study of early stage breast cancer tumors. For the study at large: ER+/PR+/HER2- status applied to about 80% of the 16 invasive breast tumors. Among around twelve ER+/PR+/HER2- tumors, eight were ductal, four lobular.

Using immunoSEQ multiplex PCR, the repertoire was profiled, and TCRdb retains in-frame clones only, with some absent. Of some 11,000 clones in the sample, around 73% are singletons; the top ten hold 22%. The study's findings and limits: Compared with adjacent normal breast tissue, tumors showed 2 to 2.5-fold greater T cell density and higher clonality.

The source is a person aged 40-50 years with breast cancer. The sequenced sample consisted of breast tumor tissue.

This CDR3 reads CASSLSGALYTEAFF. The CDR3 nucleotides are TGTGCCAGCAGTTTATCAGGGGCCCTCTACACTGAAGCTTTCTTT. The J gene is TRBJ1-1, the V gene TRBV27; tentatively, D is TRBD1 (5 bases). Germline CDR1 and CDR2: MNHEY and SMNVEV (reference sequence). This CDR3 spans 15 amino acids. V lost 0 bases, J lost 3 bases, and 11 bases lay in between.